This T cell receptor (beta chain) was identified during a study of identical twins. Study-level findings and limits: Out-of-frame beta sequences exhibited a weaker degree of excess twin sharing. Out-of-frame sharing of TCR alpha in monozygotic twins was underestimated by models. In drawing conclusions, the study used cross-sectional statistical analysis and did not follow the same donors.

Healthy Caucasian donors formed the entire cohort. TCRdb re-called the 5' RACE reads through MiXCR, storing one row per CDR3 protein. Altogether 460,000 or so distinct CDR3 sequences are present, 12% to 15% being singletons, with the ten largest covering more than 0.5%. The V gene lost 3 bases and the J gene lost 5 bases, with 14 bases spanning the gap. The CDR3 runs to 15 residues. Germline CDR1 MDHEN, CDR2 SYDVKM. Only a few counts were recorded for this clonotype. Its antigen remains unidentified. These same records also appear under a second study, on yellow fever vaccine responses in identical twins.

This sequence was found in a young woman in good health. The chain links TRBV28 to TRBJ2-1; no definite D call. Sequenced: CD4+ T cells sorted from blood. The CDR3 reads CASSFSRAQDNEQFF. The DNA of the CDR3 is TGTGCCAGCAGTTTTTCGAGAGCTCAGGACAATGAGCAGTTCTTC.